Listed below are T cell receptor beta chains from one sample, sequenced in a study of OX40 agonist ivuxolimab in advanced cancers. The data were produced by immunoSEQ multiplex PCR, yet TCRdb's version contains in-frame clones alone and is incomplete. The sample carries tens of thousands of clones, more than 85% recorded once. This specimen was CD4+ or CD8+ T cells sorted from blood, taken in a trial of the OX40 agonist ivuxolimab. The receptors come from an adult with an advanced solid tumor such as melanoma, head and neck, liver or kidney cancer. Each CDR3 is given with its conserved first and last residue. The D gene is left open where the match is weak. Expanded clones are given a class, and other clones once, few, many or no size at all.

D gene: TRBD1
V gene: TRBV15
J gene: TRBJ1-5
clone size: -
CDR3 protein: CATSRGTGPSWGNQPQHF
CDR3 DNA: TGTGCCACCAGCAGAGGGACAGGGCCTTCATGGGGCAATCAGCCCCAGCATTTT

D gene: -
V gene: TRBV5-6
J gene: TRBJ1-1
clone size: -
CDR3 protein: CASSLAGRGPNTEAFF
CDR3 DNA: TGTGCCAGCAGCTTGGCGGGCCGGGGACCCAACACTGAAGCTTTCTTT

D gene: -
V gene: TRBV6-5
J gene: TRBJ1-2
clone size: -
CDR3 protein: CASTPSYRDYGYTF
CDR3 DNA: TGTGCCAGCACCCCCTCCTACAGGGACTATGGCTACACCTTC

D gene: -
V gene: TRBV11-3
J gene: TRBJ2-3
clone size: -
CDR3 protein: CASSRSGTDTQYF
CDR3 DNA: TGTGCCAGCAGCCGCAGCGGAACAGATACGCAGTATTTT

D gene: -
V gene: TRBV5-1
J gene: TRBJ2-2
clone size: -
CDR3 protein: CASSFWGANTGELFF
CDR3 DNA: TGCGCCAGCAGCTTTTGGGGGGCGAACACCGGGGAGCTGTTTTTT

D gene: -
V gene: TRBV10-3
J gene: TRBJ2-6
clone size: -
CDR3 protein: CAISDGSGANVLTF
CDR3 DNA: TGTGCCATCAGTGACGGCTCTGGGGCCAACGTCCTGACTTTC

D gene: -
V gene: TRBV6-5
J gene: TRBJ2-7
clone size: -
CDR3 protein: CASSYNGPFIGDEQYF
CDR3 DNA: TGTGCCAGCAGTTACAACGGGCCTTTTATTGGGGACGAGCAGTACTTC

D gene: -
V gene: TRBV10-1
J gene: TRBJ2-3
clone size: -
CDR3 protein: CASSVGGTDTQYF
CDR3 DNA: TGCGCCAGCAGTGTTGGGGGCACAGATACGCAGTATTTT

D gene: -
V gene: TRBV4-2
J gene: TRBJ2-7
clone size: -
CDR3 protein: CASSQDNSAGIYEQYF
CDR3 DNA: TGTGCCAGCAGCCAAGACAACTCAGCAGGAATCTACGAGCAGTACTTC

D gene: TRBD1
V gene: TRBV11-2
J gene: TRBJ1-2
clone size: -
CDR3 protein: CASKRTGPDYGYTF
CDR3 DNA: TGTGCCAGTAAGCGGACAGGGCCAGACTATGGCTACACCTTC

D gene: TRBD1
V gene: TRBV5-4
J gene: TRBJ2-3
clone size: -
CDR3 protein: CASSLQGTGADTQYF
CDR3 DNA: TGTGCCAGCAGCTTGCAAGGGACAGGGGCAGATACGCAGTATTTT

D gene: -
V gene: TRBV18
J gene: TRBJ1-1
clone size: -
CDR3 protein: CASSPPGDQRTFF
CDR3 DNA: TGTGCCAGCTCACCTCCGGGGGACCAGCGAACTTTCTTT

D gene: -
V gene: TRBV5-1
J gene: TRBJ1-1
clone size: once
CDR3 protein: CASSEEGTEAFF
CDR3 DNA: TGCGCCAGCAGCGAAGAAGGCACTGAAGCTTTCTTT

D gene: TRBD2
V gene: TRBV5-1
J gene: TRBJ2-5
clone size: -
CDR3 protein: CASSLALAGGGSQETQYF
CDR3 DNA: TGCGCCAGCAGCTTGGCCCTAGCGGGAGGCGGGAGTCAAGAGACCCAGTACTTC

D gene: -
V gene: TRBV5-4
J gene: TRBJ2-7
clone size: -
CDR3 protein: CASSFGTTGEQYF
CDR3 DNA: TGTGCCAGCAGCTTCGGCACGACGGGGGAGCAGTACTTC

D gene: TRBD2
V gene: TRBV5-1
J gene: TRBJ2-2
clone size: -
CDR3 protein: CASSGSGDTGELFF
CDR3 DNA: TGCGCCAGCAGCGGAAGCGGGGACACCGGGGAGCTGTTTTTT

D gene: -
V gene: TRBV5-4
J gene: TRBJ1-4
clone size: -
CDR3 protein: CASSSAGPNEKLFF
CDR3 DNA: TGTGCCAGCAGCTCCGCCGGACCTAATGAAAAACTGTTTTTT

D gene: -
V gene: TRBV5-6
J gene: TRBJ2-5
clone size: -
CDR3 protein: CASSLRAQETQYF
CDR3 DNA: TGTGCCAGCAGCTTGAGGGCTCAAGAGACCCAGTACTTC

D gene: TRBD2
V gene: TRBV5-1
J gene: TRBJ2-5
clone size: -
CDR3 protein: CASSNGLAGLQETQYF
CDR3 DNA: TGCGCCAGCAGCAACGGACTAGCGGGATTACAAGAGACCCAGTACTTC

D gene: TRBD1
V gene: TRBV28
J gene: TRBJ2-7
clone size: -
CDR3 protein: CASRPTGVSGEQYF
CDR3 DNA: TGTGCCAGCAGACCGACAGGGGTAAGTGGCGAGCAGTACTTC

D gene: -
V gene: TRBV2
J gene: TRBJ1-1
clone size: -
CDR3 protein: CASSKGGKTEAFF
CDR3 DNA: TGTGCCAGCAGTAAGGGCGGGAAGACTGAAGCTTTCTTT

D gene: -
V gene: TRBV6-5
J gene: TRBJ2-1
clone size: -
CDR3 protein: CASSPLNLGNEQFF
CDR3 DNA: TGTGCCAGCAGCCCCTTGAATTTAGGCAATGAGCAGTTCTTC

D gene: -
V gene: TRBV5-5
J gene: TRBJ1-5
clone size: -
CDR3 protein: CASSLAPSGNQPQHF
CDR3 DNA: TGTGCCAGCAGCTTAGCCCCATCTGGCAATCAGCCCCAGCATTTT

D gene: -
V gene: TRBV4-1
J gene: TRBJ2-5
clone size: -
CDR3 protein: CASSRGLIGGKTQYF
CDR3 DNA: TGCGCCAGCAGCCGAGGACTGATCGGGGGAAAGACCCAGTACTTC

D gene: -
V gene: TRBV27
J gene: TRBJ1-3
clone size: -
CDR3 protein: CASSPGAAGNTIYF
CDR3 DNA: TGTGCCAGCAGCCCTGGGGCGGCTGGAAACACCATATATTTT

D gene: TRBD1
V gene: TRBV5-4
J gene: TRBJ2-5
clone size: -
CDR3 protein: CASRPGQGGETQYF
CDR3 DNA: TGTGCCAGCAGGCCGGGACAGGGAGGAGAGACCCAGTACTTC

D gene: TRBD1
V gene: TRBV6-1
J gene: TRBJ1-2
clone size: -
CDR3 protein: CASSEREDRGSGYTF
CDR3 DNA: TGTGCCAGCAGTGAAAGAGAGGACAGGGGAAGTGGCTACACCTTC

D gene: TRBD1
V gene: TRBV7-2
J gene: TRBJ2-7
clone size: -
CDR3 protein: CASHPGTGYQEQYF
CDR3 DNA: TGTGCCAGCCACCCCGGGACAGGGTATCAAGAGCAGTACTTC

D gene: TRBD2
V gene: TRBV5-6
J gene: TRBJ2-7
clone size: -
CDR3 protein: CASSFSGGSYEQYF
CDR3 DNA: TGTGCCAGCAGCTTTTCGGGGGGCTCCTACGAGCAGTACTTC

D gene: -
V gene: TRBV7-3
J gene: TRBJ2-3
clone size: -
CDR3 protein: CASSQGVTDTQYF
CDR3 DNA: TGTGCCAGCAGCCAAGGGGTCACAGATACGCAGTATTTT

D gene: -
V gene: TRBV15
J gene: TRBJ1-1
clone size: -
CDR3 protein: CATSRVLLGTEAFF
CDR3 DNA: TGTGCCACCAGCAGAGTCCTCCTGGGGACTGAAGCTTTCTTT

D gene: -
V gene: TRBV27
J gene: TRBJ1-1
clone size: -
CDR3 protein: CASSSLTENTEAFF
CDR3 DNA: TGTGCCAGCAGTTCCTTGACAGAGAACACTGAAGCTTTCTTT

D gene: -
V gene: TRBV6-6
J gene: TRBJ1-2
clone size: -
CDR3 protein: CASSYDRLSGYTF
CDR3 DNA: TGTGCCAGCAGTTACGACAGGCTGAGCGGCTACACCTTC

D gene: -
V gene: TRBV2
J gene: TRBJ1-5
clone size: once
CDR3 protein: CASSGLMGNQPQHF
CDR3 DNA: TGTGCCAGCAGTGGATTAATGGGCAATCAGCCCCAGCATTTT

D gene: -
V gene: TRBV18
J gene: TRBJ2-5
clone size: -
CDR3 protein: CASSQLTGTSKETQYF
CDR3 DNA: TGTGCCAGCTCACAGCTAACAGGGACCAGCAAAGAGACCCAGTACTTC

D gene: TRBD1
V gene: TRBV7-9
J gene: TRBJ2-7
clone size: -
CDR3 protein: CASSLKQGAYEQYF
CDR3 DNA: TGTGCCAGCAGCTTAAAACAGGGGGCTTACGAGCAGTACTTC

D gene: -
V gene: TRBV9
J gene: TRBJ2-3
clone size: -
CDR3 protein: CASSHKPGWARDTQYF
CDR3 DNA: TGTGCCAGCAGCCACAAACCTGGGTGGGCACGGGATACGCAGTATTTT

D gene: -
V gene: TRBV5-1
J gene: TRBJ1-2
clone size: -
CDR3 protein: CASSLGGDPNYGYTF
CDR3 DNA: TGCGCCAGCAGCTTGGGAGGGGACCCTAACTATGGCTACACCTTC

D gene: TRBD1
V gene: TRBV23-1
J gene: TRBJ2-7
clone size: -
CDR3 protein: CASSQAGQGAENEQYF
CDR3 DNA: TGCGCCAGCAGTCAAGCGGGACAGGGGGCGGAGAACGAGCAGTACTTC

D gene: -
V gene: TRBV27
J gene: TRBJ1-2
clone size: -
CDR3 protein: CASRGNDYGYTF
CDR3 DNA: TGTGCCAGCAGAGGGAATGACTATGGCTACACCTTC

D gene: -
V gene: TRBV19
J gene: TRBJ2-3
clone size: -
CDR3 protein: CASSMDRGVSDTQYF
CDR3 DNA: TGTGCCAGTAGTATGGATAGGGGGGTCTCAGATACGCAGTATTTT

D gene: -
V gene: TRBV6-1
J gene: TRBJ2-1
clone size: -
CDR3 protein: CASSGGGNEQFF
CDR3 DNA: TGTGCCAGCAGTGGGGGAGGCAATGAGCAGTTCTTC

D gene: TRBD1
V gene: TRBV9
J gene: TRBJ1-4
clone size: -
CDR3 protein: CASSVGTGGEKLFF
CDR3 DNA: TGTGCCAGCAGCGTGGGGACAGGGGGTGAAAAACTGTTTTTT

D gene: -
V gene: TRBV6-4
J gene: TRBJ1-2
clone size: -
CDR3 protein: CASSEAVGSGYTF
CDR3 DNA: TGTGCCAGCAGTGAAGCCGTGGGGAGTGGCTACACCTTC

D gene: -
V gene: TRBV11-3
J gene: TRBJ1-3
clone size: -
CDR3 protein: CASSLEPGNTIYF
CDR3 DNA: TGTGCCAGCAGCTTGGAACCTGGAAACACCATATATTTT

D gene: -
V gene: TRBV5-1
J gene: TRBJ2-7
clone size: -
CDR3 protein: CASSLGGPSSYEQYF
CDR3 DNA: TGCGCCAGCAGCTTAGGAGGCCCTAGCTCCTACGAGCAGTACTTC

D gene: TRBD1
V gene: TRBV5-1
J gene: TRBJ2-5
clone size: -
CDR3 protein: CASSLAGGAMKETQYF
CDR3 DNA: TGCGCCAGCAGCTTGGCAGGGGGCGCGATGAAAGAGACCCAGTACTTC

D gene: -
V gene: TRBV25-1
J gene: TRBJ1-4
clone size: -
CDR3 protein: CASTGWGSEKLFF
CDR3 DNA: TGTGCCAGCACCGGGTGGGGGTCGGAAAAACTGTTTTTT

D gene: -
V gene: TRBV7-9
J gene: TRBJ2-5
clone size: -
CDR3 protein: CASSNFRDGIYLAQYF
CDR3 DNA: TGTGCCAGCAGCAACTTCCGGGACGGTATCTATTTGGCCCAGTACTTC

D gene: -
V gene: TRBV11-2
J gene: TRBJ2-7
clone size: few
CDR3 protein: CASSPLYEQYF
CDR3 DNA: TGTGCCAGCAGCCCCCTCTACGAGCAGTACTTC

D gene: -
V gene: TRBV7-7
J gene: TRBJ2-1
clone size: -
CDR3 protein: CASSSDTAFEQFF
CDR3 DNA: TGTGCTAGCAGCTCCGACACGGCCTTTGAGCAGTTCTTC

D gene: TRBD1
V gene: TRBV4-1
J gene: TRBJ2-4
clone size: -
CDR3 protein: CASSQGQGTKNIQYF
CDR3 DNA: TGCGCCAGCAGCCAAGGACAGGGGACCAAAAACATTCAGTACTTC

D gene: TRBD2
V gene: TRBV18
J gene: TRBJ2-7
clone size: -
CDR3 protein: CASSRAPSGVQQSSYEQYF
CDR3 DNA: TGTGCCAGCTCACGGGCTCCTAGCGGGGTGCAACAAAGCTCCTACGAGCAGTACTTC

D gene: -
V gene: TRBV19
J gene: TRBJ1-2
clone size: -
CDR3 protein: CASNEGAVRPSYGYTF
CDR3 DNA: TGTGCCAGTAACGAGGGTGCCGTAAGGCCTAGCTATGGCTACACCTTC

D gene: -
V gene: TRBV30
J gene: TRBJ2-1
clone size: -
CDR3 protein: CAWSVGASGYNEQFF
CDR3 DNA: TGTGCCTGGAGTGTGGGCGCCAGCGGGTATAATGAGCAGTTCTTC